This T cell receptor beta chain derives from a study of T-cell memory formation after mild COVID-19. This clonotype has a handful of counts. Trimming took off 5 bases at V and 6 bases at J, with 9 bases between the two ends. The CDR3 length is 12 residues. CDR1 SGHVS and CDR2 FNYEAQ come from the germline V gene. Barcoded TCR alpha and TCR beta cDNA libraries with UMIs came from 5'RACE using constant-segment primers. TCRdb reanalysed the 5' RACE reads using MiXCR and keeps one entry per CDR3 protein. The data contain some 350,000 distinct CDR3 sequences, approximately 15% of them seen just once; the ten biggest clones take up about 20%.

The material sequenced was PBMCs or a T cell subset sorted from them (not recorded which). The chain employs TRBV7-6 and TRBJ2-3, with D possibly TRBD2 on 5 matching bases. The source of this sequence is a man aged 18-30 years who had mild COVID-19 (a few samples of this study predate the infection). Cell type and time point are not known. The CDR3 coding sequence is TGTGCCAGCAGCCAAGCGGTTGATACGCAGTATTTT. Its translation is CASSQAVDTQYF.